This is a list of T cell receptor beta chains from one sample in a study of cytomegalovirus exposure and HLA in healthy donors. Profiling relied on immunoSEQ multiplex PCR, and the TCRdb table lists in-frame clones only, not all of them. Of approximately 90,000 clones listed, 76% are singletons. Sequenced sample: PBMCs. Receptor source: a male donor in good health and CMV-seronegative. CDR3s include the opening cysteine and the closing phenylalanine or tryptophan. A D gene is named only where the DNA matches it firmly. A clone size is listed for some rows: how often the clone was seen (once, few, many), or a class if it is expanded.

j_gene: TRBJ1-5
abundance: NA
d_gene: NA
v_gene: TRBV7-8
CDR3nt: TGTGCCAGCAGCTTAGCTACCAGTAGCAATCAGCCCCAGCATTTT
CDR3aa: CASSLATSSNQPQHF

j_gene: TRBJ1-3
abundance: NA
d_gene: NA
v_gene: TRBV7-2
CDR3nt: TGTGCCAGCAGCTTAGCGGCCTCTGGAAACACCATATATTTT
CDR3aa: CASSLAASGNTIYF

j_gene: TRBJ2-7
abundance: NA
d_gene: NA
v_gene: TRBV19
CDR3nt: TGTGCCAGTAGTATATCCGGACACTTCTACGAGCAGTACTTC
CDR3aa: CASSISGHFYEQYF

j_gene: TRBJ2-7
abundance: few
d_gene: TRBD1
v_gene: TRBV5-1
CDR3nt: TGCGCCAGCAGCTTGGCAGGACAGGGCCTTTACGAGCAGTACTTC
CDR3aa: CASSLAGQGLYEQYF

j_gene: TRBJ1-1
abundance: NA
d_gene: TRBD1
v_gene: TRBV6-4
CDR3nt: TGTGCCAGCCGGGACAGTGATATGAACACTGAAGCTTTCTTT
CDR3aa: CASRDSDMNTEAFF

j_gene: TRBJ2-7
abundance: NA
d_gene: TRBD1
v_gene: TRBV27
CDR3nt: TGTGCCAGCAGTCCCTGGGACAGGGCGTACGAGCAGTACTTC
CDR3aa: CASSPWDRAYEQYF

j_gene: TRBJ1-1
abundance: NA
d_gene: NA
v_gene: TRBV18
CDR3nt: TGTGCCAGCTCAGCAAACACAGGGACGGAGACTGAAGCTTTCTTT
CDR3aa: CASSANTGTETEAFF

j_gene: TRBJ2-1
abundance: NA
d_gene: TRBD2
v_gene: TRBV19
CDR3nt: TGTGCCAGTAGTATTGCGGGAGTAACCTACAATGAGCAGTTCTTC
CDR3aa: CASSIAGVTYNEQFF

j_gene: TRBJ1-6
abundance: NA
d_gene: TRBD1
v_gene: TRBV7-3
CDR3nt: TGTGCCAGCAGTCGGGCAGGGGGGAATTCACCCCTCCACTTT
CDR3aa: CASSRAGGNSPLHF

j_gene: TRBJ1-2
abundance: NA
d_gene: NA
v_gene: TRBV4-3
CDR3nt: TGCGCCAGCAGCCCGCGAACAGGGTCTGTCTATGGCTACACCTTC
CDR3aa: CASSPRTGSVYGYTF

j_gene: TRBJ2-5
abundance: NA
d_gene: NA
v_gene: TRBV5-1
CDR3nt: TGCGCCAGCAGTCTGGAGTTGGGGCATCAAGAGACCCAGTACTTC
CDR3aa: CASSLELGHQETQYF

j_gene: TRBJ1-1
abundance: NA
d_gene: NA
v_gene: TRBV10-2
CDR3nt: TGCGCCAGCAGGAGCGGGGAGGGAACTGAAGCTTTCTTT
CDR3aa: CASRSGEGTEAFF

j_gene: TRBJ2-7
abundance: NA
d_gene: TRBD1
v_gene: TRBV6-5
CDR3nt: TGTGCCAGCAGGTACGGGACAGATGAAATTCTTTACGAGCAGTACTTC
CDR3aa: CASRYGTDEILYEQYF

j_gene: TRBJ1-5
abundance: NA
d_gene: NA
v_gene: TRBV7-8
CDR3nt: TGTGCCAGCAGCTTACATCTAGGGGGACAGCCCCAGCATTTT
CDR3aa: CASSLHLGGQPQHF

j_gene: TRBJ2-1
abundance: NA
d_gene: NA
v_gene: TRBV25-1
CDR3nt: TGTGCCAGCAGTCAACCAGAAACCTACAATGAGCAGTTCTTC
CDR3aa: CASSQPETYNEQFF

j_gene: TRBJ2-7
abundance: NA
d_gene: NA
v_gene: TRBV12-2
CDR3nt: TGTGCAAGTCGCTTCTACGGGACAGGGCCTCTCGACCACGAGCAGTACTTC
CDR3aa: CASRFYGTGPLDHEQYF

j_gene: TRBJ1-1
abundance: NA
d_gene: TRBD1
v_gene: TRBV30
CDR3nt: TGTGCCTGGAGGCCGGGACAGGGTCAGTCTTTCTTT
CDR3aa: CAWRPGQGQSFF

j_gene: TRBJ1-5
abundance: once
d_gene: NA
v_gene: TRBV7-2
CDR3nt: TGTGCCAGCAGCTTATCTACAGGGCAAGGTCAGCCCCAGCATTTT
CDR3aa: CASSLSTGQGQPQHF

j_gene: TRBJ2-1
abundance: NA
d_gene: NA
v_gene: TRBV27
CDR3nt: TGTGCCAGCAGTTCCCCTTACGGTGAGCAGTTCTTC
CDR3aa: CASSSPYGEQFF

j_gene: TRBJ2-3
abundance: few
d_gene: NA
v_gene: TRBV15
CDR3nt: TGTGCCACCAGCAGCCTGTCTCCTACGGGCACAGATACGCAGTATTTT
CDR3aa: CATSSLSPTGTDTQYF

j_gene: TRBJ2-7
abundance: few
d_gene: TRBD1
v_gene: TRBV29-1
CDR3nt: TGCAGCGTTGAAACAGGGGCAGGCTACGAGCAGTACTTC
CDR3aa: CSVETGAGYEQYF

j_gene: TRBJ1-5
abundance: NA
d_gene: NA
v_gene: TRBV2
CDR3nt: TGTGCCAGCAGAAGGGACACCAATCAGCCCCAGCATTTT
CDR3aa: CASRRDTNQPQHF